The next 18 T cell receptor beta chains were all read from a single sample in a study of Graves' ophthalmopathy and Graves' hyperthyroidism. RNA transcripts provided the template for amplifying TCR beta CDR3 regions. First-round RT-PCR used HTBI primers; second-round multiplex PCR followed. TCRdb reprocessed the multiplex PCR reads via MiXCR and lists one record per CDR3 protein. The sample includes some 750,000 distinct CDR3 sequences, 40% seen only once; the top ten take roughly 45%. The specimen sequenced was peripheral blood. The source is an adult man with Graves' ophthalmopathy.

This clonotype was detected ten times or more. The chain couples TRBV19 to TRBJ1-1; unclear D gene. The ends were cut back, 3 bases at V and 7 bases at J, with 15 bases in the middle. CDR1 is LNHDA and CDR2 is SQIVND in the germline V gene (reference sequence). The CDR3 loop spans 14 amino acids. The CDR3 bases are TGTGCCAGTAGTATGGTCCCCCCACTTGGTGAAGCTTTCTTT. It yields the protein CASSMVPPLGEAFF.

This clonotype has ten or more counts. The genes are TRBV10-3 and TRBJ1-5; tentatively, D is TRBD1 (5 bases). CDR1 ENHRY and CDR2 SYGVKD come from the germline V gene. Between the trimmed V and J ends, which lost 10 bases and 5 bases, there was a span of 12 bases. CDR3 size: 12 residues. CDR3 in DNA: TGTGCCAGCGGCAGGGTTCATCAGCCCCAGCATTTT. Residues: CASGRVHQPQHF.

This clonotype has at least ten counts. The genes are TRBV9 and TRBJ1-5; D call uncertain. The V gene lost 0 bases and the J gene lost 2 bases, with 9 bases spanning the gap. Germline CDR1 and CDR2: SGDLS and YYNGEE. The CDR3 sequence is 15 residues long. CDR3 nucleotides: TGTGCCAGCAGCGTAGATCCTGATGGCAATCAGCCCCAGCATTTT. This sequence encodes CASSVDPDGNQPQHF. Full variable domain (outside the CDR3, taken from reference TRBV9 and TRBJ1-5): DSGVTQTPKHLITATGQRVTLRCSPRSGDLSVYWYQQSLDQGLQFLIQYYNGEERAKGNILERFSAQQFPDLHSELNLSSLELGDSALYFCASSVDPDGNQPQHFGDGTRLSIL.

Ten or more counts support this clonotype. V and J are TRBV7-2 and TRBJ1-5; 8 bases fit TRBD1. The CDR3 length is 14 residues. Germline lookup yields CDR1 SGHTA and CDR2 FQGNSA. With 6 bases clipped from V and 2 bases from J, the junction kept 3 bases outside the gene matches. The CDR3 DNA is TGTGCCAGCAGTTCACAGGGGGGCAATCAGCCCCAGCATTTT. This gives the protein CASSSQGGNQPQHF.

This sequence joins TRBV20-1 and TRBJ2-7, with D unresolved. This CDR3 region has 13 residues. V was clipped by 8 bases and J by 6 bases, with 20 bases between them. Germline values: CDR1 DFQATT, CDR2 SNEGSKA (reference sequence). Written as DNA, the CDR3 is TGCAGTCCCCAAAAAGAGGCGGCCCGCGAGCAGTACTTC. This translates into CSPQKEAAREQYF.

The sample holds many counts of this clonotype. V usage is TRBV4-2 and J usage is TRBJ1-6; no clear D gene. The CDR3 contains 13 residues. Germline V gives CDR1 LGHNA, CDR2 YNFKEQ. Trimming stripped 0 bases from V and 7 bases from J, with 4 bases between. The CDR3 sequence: CASSQDDNSPLHF. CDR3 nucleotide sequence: TGTGCCAGCAGCCAAGATGACAATTCACCCCTCCACTTT.

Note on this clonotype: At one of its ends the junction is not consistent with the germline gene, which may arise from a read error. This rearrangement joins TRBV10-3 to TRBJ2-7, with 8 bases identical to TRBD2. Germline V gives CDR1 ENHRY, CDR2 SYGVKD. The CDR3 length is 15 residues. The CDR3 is CASSYEAGVSYEQYF. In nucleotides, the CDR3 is TGTGCCAGCAGTTACGAAGCGGGAGTCTCCTACGAGCAGTACTTC.

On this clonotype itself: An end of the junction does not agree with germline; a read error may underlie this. The CDR3 DNA reads as TGCAGCGTTGACTACGGGACAGGGGCCGACGTCCTGACTTTC. Amino acids: CSVDYGTGADVLTF. The chain links TRBV29-1 to TRBJ2-6, with 10 bases identical to TRBD1. The germline V gene encodes CDR1 SQVTM and CDR2 ANQGSEA. The CDR3 is 14 residues long. Filled out from reference TRBV29-1 and TRBJ2-6, the complete variable domain reads SAVISQKPSRDICQRGTSLTIQCQVDSQVTMMFWYRQQPGQSLTLIATANQGSEATYESGFVIDKFPISRPNLTFSTLTVSNMSPEDSSIYLCSVDYGTGADVLTFGAGSRLTVL.

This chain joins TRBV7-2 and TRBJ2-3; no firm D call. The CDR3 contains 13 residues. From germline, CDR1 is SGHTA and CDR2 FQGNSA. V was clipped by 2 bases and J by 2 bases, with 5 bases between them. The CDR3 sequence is CASSLYFTDTQYF. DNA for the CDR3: TGTGCCAGCAGCTTATATTTCACAGATACGCAGTATTTT. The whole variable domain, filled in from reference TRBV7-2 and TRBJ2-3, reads GAGVSQSPSNKVTEKGKDVELRCDPISGHTALYWYRQSLGQGLEFLIYFQGNSAPDKSGLPSDRFSAERTGGSVSTLTIQRTQQEDSAVYLCASSLYFTDTQYFGPGTRLTVL.

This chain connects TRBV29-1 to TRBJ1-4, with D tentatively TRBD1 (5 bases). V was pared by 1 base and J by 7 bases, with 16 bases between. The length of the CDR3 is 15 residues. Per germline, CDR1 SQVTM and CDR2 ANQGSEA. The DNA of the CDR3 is TGCAGCGTTGAAGCAGGGTGGGGAGGGACTGAAAAACTGTTTTTT. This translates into CSVEAGWGGTEKLFF.

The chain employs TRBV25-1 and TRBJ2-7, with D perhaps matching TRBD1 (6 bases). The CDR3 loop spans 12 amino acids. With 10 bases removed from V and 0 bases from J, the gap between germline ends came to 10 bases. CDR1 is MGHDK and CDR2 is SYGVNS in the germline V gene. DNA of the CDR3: TGTGCCACAGCACAGGGCTCCTACGAGCAGTACTTC. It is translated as CATAQGSYEQYF.

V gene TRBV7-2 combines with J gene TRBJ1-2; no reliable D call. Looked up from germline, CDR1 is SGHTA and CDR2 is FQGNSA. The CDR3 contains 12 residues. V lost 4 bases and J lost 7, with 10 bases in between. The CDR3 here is CASSYPPLGYTF. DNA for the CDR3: TGTGCCAGCAGCTACCCCCCACTTGGCTACACCTTC. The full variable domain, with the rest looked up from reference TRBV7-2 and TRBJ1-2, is GAGVSQSPSNKVTEKGKDVELRCDPISGHTALYWYRQSLGQGLEFLIYFQGNSAPDKSGLPSDRFSAERTGGSVSTLTIQRTQQEDSAVYLCASSYPPLGYTFGSGTRLTVV.

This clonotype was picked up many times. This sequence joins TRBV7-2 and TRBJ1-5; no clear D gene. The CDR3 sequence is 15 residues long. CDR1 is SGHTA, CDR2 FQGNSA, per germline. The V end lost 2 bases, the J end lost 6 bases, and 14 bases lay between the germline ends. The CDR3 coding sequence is TGTGCCAGCAGCTTAAAAGGGTCCCGGGGTCAGCCCCAGCATTTT. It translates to CASSLKGSRGQPQHF.

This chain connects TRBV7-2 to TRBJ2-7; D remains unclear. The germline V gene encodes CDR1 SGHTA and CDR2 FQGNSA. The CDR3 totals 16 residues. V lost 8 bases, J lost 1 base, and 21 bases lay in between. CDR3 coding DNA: TGTGCCAGCCTACCAGTAGGGTATTATAGGTCCTACGAGCAGTACTTC. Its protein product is CASLPVGYYRSYEQYF.

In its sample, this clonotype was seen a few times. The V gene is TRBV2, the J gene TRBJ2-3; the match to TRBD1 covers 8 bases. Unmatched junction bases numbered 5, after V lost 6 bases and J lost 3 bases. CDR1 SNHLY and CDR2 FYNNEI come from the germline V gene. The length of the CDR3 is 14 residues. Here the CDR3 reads CASRVGQGTDTQYF. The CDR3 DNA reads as TGTGCCAGCAGGGTCGGACAGGGAACAGATACGCAGTATTTT. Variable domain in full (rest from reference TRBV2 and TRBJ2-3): EPEVTQTPSHQVTQMGQEVILRCVPISNHLYFYWYRQILGQKVEFLVSFYNNEISEKSEIFDDQFSVERPDGSNFTLKIRSTKLEDSAMYFCASRVGQGTDTQYFGPGTRLTVL.

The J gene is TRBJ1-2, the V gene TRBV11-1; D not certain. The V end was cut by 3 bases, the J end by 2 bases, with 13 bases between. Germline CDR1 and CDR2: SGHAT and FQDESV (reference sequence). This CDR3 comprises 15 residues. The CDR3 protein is CASSFGLGKNYGYTF. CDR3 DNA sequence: TGTGCCAGCAGCTTTGGGCTCGGGAAGAACTATGGCTACACCTTC.

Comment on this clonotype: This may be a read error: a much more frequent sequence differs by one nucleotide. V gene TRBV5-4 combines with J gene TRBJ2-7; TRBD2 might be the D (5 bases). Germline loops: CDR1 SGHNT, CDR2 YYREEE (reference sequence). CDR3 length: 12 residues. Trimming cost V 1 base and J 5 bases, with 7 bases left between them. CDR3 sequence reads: CASSLYGDEQYF. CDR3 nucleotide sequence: TGTGCCAGCAGCTTGTACGGGGACGAGCAGTACTTC.

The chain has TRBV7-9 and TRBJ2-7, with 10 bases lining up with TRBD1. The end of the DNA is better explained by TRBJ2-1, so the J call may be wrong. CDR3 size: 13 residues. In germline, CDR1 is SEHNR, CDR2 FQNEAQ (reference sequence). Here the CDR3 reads CASSPGQGNEQFF. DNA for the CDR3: TGTGCCAGCAGCCCGGGACAGGGGAATGAGCAGTTCTTC.